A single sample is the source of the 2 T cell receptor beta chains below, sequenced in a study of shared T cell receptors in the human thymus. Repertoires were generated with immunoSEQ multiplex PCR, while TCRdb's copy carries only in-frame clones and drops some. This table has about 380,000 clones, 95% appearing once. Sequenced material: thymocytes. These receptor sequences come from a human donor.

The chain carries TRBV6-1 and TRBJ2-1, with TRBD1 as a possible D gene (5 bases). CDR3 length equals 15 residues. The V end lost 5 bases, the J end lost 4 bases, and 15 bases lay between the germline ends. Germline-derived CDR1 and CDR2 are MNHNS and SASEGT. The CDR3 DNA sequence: TGTGCCAGCAGTAAAGGCGGTGGGGCTTACAATGAGCAGTTCTTC. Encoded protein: CASSKGGGAYNEQFF.

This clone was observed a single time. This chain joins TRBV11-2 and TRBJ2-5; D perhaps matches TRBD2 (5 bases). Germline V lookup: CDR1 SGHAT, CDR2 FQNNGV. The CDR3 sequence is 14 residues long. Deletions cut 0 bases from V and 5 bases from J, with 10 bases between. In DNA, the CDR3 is TGTGCCAGCAGCTTAGATGCTAGAGGGGAGACCCAGTACTTC. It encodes CASSLDARGETQYF.